What follows is one TCR beta chain and its context. Here immunoSEQ multiplex PCR was the method, and the copy in TCRdb shows in-frame clones only, minus some. The sample carries about 110,000 clones, around 87% recorded once. These data are taken from a study of T cell responses to AZD1222 COVID-19 vaccine. The length of the CDR3 is 13 residues. CDR1 is MDHEN, CDR2 SYDVKM, per germline. The V segment lost 6 bases and the J segment 4 bases; nucleotides outside the gene matches: 1. This chain uses TRBV28 with TRBJ2-7; 12 nucleotides line up with TRBD2. The origin of this receptor is an adult who received the AZD1222 COVID-19 vaccine. This sample comprised peripheral blood, obtained 28 days after the second AZD1222 dose. CDR3 sequence (DNA): TGTGCCAGCAGGGGGACTAGCGGGTACGAGCAGTACTTC. As protein: CASRGTSGYEQYF.